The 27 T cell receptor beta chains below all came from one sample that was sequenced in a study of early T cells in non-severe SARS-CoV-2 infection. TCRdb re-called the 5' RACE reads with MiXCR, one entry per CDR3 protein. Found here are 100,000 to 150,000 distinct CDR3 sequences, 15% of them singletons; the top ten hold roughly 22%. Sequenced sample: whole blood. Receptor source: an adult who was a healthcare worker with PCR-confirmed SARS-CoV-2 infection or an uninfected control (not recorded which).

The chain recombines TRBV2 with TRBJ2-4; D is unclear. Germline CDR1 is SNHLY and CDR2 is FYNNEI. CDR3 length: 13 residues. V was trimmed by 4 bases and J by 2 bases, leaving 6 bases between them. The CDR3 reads CASSVTPKNIQYF. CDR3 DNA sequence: TGTGCCAGCAGTGTAACCCCCAAAAACATTCAGTACTTC.

The CDR3: CASSFNENYGYTF. In DNA form, the CDR3 reads TGCGCCAGCAGCTTCAACGAGAACTATGGCTACACCTTC. V is TRBV5-1 and J is TRBJ1-2; D unclear. The length of the CDR3 is 13 residues. Trimming shortened V by 2 bases and J by 2 bases, and 7 bases separated the two germline ends. Germline CDR1 reads SGHRS; CDR2 reads YFSETQ. Full variable domain (outside the CDR3, taken from reference TRBV5-1 and TRBJ1-2): KAGVTQTPRYLIKTRGQQVTLSCSPISGHRSVSWYQQTPGQGLQFLFEYFSETQRNKGNFPGRFSGRQFSNSRSEMNVSTLELGDSALYLCASSFNENYGYTFGSGTRLTVV.

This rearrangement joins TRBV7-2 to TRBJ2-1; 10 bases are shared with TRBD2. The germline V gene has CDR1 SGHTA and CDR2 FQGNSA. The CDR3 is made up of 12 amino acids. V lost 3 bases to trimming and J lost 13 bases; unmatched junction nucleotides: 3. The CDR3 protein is CASSFPSGSQFF. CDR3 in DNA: TGTGCCAGCAGCTTTCCTAGCGGGAGTCAGTTCTTC.

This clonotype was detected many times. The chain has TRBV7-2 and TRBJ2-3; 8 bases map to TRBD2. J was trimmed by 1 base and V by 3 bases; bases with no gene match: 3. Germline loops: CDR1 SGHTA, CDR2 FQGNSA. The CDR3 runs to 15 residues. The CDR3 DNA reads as TGTGCCAGCAGCTTTAGCGGGGAGGGCACAGATACGCAGTATTTT. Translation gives CASSFSGEGTDTQYF.

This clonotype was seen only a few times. The chain's CDR3 is CASSAGTYEQYF. CDR3 bases: TGTGCCAGCAGTGCCGGGACTTACGAGCAGTACTTC. The chain is built from TRBV7-9 and TRBJ2-7; tentatively, D is TRBD2 (6 bases). The CDR3 is made up of 12 amino acids. CDR1 is SEHNR, CDR2 FQNEAQ, per germline (reference sequence). Trimming left V 6 bases short and J 4 bases short, with 10 bases between.

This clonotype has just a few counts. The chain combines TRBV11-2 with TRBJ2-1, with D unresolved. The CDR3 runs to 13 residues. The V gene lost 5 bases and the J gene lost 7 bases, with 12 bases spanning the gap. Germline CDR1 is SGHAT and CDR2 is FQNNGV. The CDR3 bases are TGTGCCAGCAGCCCCCAACCTCGAAATGAGCAGTTCTTC. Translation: CASSPQPRNEQFF.

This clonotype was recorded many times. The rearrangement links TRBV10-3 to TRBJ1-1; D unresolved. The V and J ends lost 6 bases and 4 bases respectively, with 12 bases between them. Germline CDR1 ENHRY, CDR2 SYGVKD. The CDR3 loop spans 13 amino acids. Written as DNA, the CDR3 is TGTGCCATCAGCACAGCGGCGGGCACTGAAGCTTTCTTT. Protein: CAISTAAGTEAFF.

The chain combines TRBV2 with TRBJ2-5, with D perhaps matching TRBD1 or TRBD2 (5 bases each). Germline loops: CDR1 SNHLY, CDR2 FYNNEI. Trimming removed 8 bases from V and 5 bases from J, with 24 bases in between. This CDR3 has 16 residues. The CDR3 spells CASPRGRDSIRETQYF. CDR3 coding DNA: TGTGCCAGCCCGAGGGGCAGGGATAGTATCAGGGAGACCCAGTACTTC.

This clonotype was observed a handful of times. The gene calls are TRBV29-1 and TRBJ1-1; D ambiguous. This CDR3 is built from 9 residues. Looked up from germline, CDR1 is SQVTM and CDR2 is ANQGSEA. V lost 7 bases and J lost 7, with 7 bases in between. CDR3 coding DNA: TGCAGCGAGGACCGTGAAGCTTTCTTT. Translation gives CSEDREAFF.

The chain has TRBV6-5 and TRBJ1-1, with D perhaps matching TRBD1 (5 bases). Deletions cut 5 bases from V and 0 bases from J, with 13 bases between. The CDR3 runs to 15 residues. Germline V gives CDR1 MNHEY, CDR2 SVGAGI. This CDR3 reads CASSTSRVLNTEAFF. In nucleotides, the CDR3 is TGTGCCAGCAGTACCTCCAGGGTACTGAACACTGAAGCTTTCTTT.

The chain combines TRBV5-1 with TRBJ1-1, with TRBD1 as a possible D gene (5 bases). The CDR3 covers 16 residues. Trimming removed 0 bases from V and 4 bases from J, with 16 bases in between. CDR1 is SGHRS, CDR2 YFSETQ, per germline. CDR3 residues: CASSLGGTGVGTEAFF. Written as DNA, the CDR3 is TGCGCCAGCAGCTTGGGGGGGACCGGCGTTGGCACTGAAGCTTTCTTT.

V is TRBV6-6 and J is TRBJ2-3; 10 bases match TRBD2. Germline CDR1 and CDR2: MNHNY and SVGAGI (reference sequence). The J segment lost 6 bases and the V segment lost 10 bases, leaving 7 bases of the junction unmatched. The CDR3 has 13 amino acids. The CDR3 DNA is TGTGCCACCGCTAGCGGGGGCGATGATACGCAGTATTTT. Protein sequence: CATASGGDDTQYF.

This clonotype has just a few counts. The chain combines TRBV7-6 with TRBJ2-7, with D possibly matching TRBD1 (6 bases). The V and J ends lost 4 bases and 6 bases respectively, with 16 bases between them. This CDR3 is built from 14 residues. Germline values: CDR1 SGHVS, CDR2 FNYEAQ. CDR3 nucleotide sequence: TGTGCCAGCAGCTGGGGGTCAGGGGCCGGCGAGCAGTACTTC. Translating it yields CASSWGSGAGEQYF. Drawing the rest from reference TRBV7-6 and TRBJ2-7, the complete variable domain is GAGVSQSPRYKVTKRGQDVALRCDPISGHVSLYWYRQALGQGPEFLTYFNYEAQQDKSGLPNDRFSAERPEGSISTLTIQRTEQRDSAMYRCASSWGSGAGEQYFGPGTRLTVT.

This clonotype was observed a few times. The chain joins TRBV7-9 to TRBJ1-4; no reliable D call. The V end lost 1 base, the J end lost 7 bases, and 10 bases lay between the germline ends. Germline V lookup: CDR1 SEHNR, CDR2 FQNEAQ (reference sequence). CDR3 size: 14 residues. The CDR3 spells CASSLEVSSEKLFF. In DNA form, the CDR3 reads TGTGCCAGCAGCTTAGAAGTCTCGAGTGAAAAACTGTTTTTT.

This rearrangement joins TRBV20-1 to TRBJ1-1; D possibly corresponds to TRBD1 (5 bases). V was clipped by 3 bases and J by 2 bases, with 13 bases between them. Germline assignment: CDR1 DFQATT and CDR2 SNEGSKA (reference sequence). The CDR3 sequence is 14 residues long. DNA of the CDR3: TGCAGTGCTAGCCGAGGGGCAGTAAACACTGAAGCTTTCTTT. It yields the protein CSASRGAVNTEAFF.

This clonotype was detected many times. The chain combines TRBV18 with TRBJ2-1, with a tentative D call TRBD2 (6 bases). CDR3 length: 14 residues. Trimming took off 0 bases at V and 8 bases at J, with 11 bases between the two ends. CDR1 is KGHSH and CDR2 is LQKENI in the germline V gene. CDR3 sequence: CASSPPTGDDEQFF. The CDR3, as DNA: TGTGCCAGCTCACCACCGACGGGGGATGATGAGCAGTTCTTC.

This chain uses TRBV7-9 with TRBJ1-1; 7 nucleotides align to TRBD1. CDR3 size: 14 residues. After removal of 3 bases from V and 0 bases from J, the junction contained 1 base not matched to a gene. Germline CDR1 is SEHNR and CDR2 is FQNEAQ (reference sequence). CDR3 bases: TGTGCCAGCAGCTTGGGGACAGTGAACACTGAAGCTTTCTTT. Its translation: CASSLGTVNTEAFF.

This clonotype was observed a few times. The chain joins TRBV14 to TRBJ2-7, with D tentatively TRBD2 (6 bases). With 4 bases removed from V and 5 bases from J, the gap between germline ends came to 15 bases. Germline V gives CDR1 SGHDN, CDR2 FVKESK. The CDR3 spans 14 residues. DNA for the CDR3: TGTGCCAGCAGCCCACTTTCTGGGGGGAACGAGCAGTACTTC. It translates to CASSPLSGGNEQYF.

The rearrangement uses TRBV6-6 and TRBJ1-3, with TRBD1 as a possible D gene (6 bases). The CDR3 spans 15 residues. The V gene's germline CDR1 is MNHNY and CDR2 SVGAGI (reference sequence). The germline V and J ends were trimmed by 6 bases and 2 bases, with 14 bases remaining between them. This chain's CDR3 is CASSLLRGTGNTIYF. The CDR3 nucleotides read TGTGCCAGCAGCTTACTCAGGGGTACTGGAAACACCATATATTTT.

As DNA, the CDR3 is TGTGCCAGCAGCTCATCCGGGACAGGGTTGGGGGAGACCCAGTACTTC. Protein product: CASSSSGTGLGETQYF. The rearrangement uses TRBV7-9 and TRBJ2-5; 9 positions agree with TRBD1. V gave up 4 bases and J gave up 5 bases; unmatched junction bases: 11. This CDR3 has 16 residues. CDR1 and CDR2 from the germline V gene are SEHNR and FQNEAQ (reference sequence).

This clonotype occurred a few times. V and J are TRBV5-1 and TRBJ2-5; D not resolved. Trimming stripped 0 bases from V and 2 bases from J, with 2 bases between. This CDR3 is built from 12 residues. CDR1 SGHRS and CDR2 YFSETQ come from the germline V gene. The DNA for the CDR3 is TGCGCCAGCAGCTTGGATCAAGAGACCCAGTACTTC. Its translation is CASSLDQETQYF.

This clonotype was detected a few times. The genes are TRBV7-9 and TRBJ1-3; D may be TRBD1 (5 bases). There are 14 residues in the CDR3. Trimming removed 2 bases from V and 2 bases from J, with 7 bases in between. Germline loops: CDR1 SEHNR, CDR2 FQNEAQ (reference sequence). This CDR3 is CASSLRGTGNTIYF. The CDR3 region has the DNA TGTGCCAGCAGCTTAAGGGGTACTGGAAACACCATATATTTT.

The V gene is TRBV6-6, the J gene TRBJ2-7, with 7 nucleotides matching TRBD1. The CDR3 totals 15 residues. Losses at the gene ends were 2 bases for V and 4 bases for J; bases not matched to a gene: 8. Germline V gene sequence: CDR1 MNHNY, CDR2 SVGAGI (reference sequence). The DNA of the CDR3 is TGTGCCAGCAGTTACGCTTCCACAGGGGATTACGAGCAGTACTTC. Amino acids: CASSYASTGDYEQYF.

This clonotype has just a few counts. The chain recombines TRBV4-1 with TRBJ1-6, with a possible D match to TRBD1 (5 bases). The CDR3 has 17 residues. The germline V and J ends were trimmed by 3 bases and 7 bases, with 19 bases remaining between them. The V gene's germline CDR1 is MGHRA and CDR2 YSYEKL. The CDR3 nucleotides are TGCGCCAGCAGCCATCTCCAACTCCCCAGGGCCAATTCACCCCTCCACTTT. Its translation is CASSHLQLPRANSPLHF.

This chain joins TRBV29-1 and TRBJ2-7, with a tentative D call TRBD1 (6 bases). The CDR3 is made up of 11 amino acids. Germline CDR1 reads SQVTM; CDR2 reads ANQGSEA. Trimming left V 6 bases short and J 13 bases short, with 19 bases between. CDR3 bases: TGCAGCGTGACTTTCGACAGGAGGAATTACTTC. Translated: CSVTFDRRNYF.

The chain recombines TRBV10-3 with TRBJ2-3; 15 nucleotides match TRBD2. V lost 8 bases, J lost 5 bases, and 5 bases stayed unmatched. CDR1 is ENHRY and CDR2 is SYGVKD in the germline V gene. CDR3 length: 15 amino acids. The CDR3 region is CAIGGLAGGRDTQYF. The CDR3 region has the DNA TGTGCCATCGGCGGACTAGCGGGGGGGAGAGATACGCAGTATTTT.

Written as DNA, the CDR3 is TGCGCCAGCAGCTTTGGGCGAGATACGCAGTATTTT. It codes for CASSFGRDTQYF. The chain has TRBV5-1 and TRBJ2-3; no reliable D call. In germline, CDR1 is SGHRS, CDR2 YFSETQ. The CDR3 runs 12 residues. The V end was cut by 2 bases, the J end by 5 bases, with 6 bases between.